This TCR beta chain comes out of a study of shared clonotypes between healthy human individuals. This CDR3 comprises 14 residues. CDR1 is SGHAT, CDR2 FQNNGV, per germline. V was clipped by 2 bases and J by 7 bases, with 15 bases between them. The repertoire was sequenced with immunoSEQ multiplex PCR; TCRdb's copy has only in-frame clones and lacks some. The sample contains a few million clones, more than 90% of which appear only once. The V gene is TRBV11-2, the J gene TRBJ2-7, with D tentatively TRBD1 (5 bases). The specimen was naive CD4+ T cells sorted from blood. Sample subset: CD45RA+ positively selected. The sequence was obtained from a man between 18 and 29 years old in good health. The chain's CDR3 is CASSLLNYKGEQYF. As DNA, the CDR3 is TGTGCCAGCAGCTTATTAAACTACAAGGGGGAGCAGTACTTC.